This T cell receptor beta chain was captured in a study of blood T cell repertoires in COVID-19. Across the whole study: Donors in the United States, Italy and Spain gave samples during acute or convalescent COVID-19. Nucleic acid was either cDNA or gDNA, and it came from T cells, B-cell-depleted T cells, or PBMCs.

The V gene lost 0 bases and the J gene lost 3 bases, with 11 bases spanning the gap. The CDR3 loop spans 16 amino acids. Germline V CDR1 and CDR2: LGHNA, YSLEER. Authors' analysis steps: The assay estimated nucleated cells by amplifying reference gene primers. Sequencing was performed with immunoSEQ multiplex PCR; in TCRdb, only in-frame clones are kept and a portion is missing. From that table come the V and J calls and clone size; the DNA was used to work out D and trimming. The sample lists around 86,000 clones; roughly 84% were seen once. This clone was recorded once. The rearrangement links TRBV4-3 to TRBJ2-2, with a possible D match to TRBD2 (5 bases). The sequence came from a woman at least 80 years old with acute or convalescent COVID-19. The sample consisted of peripheral blood. The CDR3, as DNA: TGCGCCAGCAGCCAAGAGACGGCGGGTTACACCGGGGAGCTGTTTTTT. This translates into CASSQETAGYTGELFF.